This T cell receptor beta chain was sequenced in a study of T cell responses to AZD1222 COVID-19 vaccine. Study-wide points: As reported, nearly half of all spike-specific TCRs target variant regions that are unmutated. Spike-specific TCR depth and breadth grew after two AZD1222 doses. Clonal diversity may have been underestimated, and the donors were mostly white British, with more females than males.

J lost 6 bases, V lost 4 bases, and 7 bases had no gene match. Looked up from germline, CDR1 is KGHDR and CDR2 is SFDVKD. The CDR3 length is 14 residues. TCRdb's copy holds only in-frame clones and misses some; the assay was immunoSEQ multiplex PCR. The sample consists of about 170,000 clones, 80% to 90% of them appearing once. On this clone itself: Its antigen remains unknown.

V usage is TRBV24-1 and J usage is TRBJ2-7; TRBD1 agrees at 8 bases. The receptor was derived from an adult who received the MenACWY meningococcal vaccine as a control. Sequencing was performed on peripheral blood, taken 28 days after the second dose of the MenACWY control vaccine. CDR3: CATSDRGQGSEQYF. Here the CDR3 DNA reads TGTGCCACCAGTGACCGCGGACAGGGAAGCGAGCAGTACTTC.